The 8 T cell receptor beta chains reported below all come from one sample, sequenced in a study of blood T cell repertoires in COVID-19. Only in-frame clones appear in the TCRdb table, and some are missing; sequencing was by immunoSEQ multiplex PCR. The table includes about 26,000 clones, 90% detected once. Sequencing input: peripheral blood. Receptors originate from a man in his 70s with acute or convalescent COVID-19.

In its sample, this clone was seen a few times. This chain's CDR3 is CASSASGHTGELFF. CDR3 in DNA: TGTGCCAGCAGCGCGAGCGGACACACCGGGGAGCTGTTTTTT. This chain connects TRBV9 to TRBJ2-2; tentatively, D is TRBD2 (5 bases). The CDR3 consists of 14 residues. The V end lost 3 bases, the J end lost 3 bases, and 9 bases lay between the germline ends. The germline V gene has CDR1 SGDLS and CDR2 YYNGEE.

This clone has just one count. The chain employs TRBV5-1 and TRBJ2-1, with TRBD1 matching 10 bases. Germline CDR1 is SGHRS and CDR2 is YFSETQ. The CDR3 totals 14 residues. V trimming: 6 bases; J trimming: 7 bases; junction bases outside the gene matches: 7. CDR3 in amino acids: CASTEGQGYNEQFF. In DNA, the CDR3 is TGCGCCAGCACCGAGGGACAGGGGTATAATGAGCAGTTCTTC.

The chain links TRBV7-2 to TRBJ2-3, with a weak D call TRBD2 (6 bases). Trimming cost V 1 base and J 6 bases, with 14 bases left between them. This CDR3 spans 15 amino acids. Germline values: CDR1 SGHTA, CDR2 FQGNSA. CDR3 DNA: TGTGCCAGCAGCTTAGAGGGCGGGACGGGCGATACGCAGTATTTT. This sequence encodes CASSLEGGTGDTQYF.

CDR3 region: CASSLTGDGGQPQHF. The CDR3 nucleotides read TGCGCCAGCAGCTTGACAGGGGACGGGGGCCAGCCCCAGCATTTT. The chain couples TRBV5-1 to TRBJ1-5; 7 nucleotides line up with TRBD1. The CDR3 has 15 residues. Trimming at V came to 1 base and at J to 7 bases, leaving 8 bases not matched to a gene. CDR1 is SGHRS, CDR2 YFSETQ, per germline.

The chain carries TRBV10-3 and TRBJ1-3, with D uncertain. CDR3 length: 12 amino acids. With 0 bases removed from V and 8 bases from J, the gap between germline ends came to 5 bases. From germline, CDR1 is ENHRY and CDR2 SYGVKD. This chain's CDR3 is CAISESIYTIYF. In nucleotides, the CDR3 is TGTGCCATCAGTGAGTCAATCTACACCATATATTTT.

CDR3 sequence: CASSPRTVSYEQYF. Here the CDR3 DNA reads TGTGCCAGCAGCCCCCGGACAGTCTCCTACGAGCAGTACTTC. The gene calls are TRBV9 and TRBJ2-7; tentative D call: TRBD1 (6 bases). Germline lookup yields CDR1 SGDLS and CDR2 YYNGEE. The V end lost 4 bases, the J end lost 0 bases, and 11 bases lay between the germline ends. The CDR3 length is 14 residues.

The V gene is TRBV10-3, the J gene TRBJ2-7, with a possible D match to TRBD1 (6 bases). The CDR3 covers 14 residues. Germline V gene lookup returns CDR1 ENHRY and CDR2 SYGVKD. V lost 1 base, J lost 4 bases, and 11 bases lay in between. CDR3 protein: CAISELMGAYEQYF. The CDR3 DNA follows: TGTGCCATCAGTGAGTTGATGGGGGCTTACGAGCAGTACTTC.

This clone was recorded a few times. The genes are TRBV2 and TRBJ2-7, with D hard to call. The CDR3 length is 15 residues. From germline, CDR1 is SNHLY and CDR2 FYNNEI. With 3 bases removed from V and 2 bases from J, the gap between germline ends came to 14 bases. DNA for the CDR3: TGTGCCAGCAGTGAGGCTCGGCGGCCAACCTACGAGCAGTACTTC. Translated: CASSEARRPTYEQYF.